Following are 29 T cell receptor beta chains from one sample sequenced in a study of blood T cell repertoires in COVID-19. Sequencing used immunoSEQ multiplex PCR; TCRdb keeps in-frame clones, though not all of them. This sample yields 200,000 to 250,000 clones, of which roughly 86% are seen a single time; less than 3.5% belongs to the top ten. The sample comprised peripheral blood. These receptors all stem from a woman aged 60-75 years with acute or convalescent COVID-19.

The chain is built from TRBV3-1 (or the pseudogene TRBV3-2) and TRBJ1-3; D is undetermined. Germline CDR1 and CDR2: LGHDT and YNNKEL (reference sequence). This CDR3 is 13 amino acids long. Trimming took off 0 bases at V and 7 bases at J, with 7 bases between the two ends. For the CDR3, the DNA is TGTGCCAGCAGCCAAGAGCGCCCGAACACCATATATTTT. Translated, it gives CASSQERPNTIYF.

This chain joins TRBV11-3 and TRBJ2-2, with TRBD2 identical over 8 bases. V lost 6 bases to trimming and J lost 0 bases; unmatched junction nucleotides: 3. CDR3 length: 15 amino acids. From germline, CDR1 is SGHNT and CDR2 YENEEA. CDR3 region: CASRPGLANTGELFF. The DNA for the CDR3 is TGTGCCAGCAGACCGGGACTAGCGAACACCGGGGAGCTGTTTTTT.

In DNA form, the CDR3 reads TGTGCCAGCAGTCAATTCGACAGTTTCGGCTATGGCTACACCTTC. Residues: CASSQFDSFGYGYTF. V is TRBV28 and J is TRBJ1-2, with a weak D call TRBD1 (5 bases). The CDR3 is 15 amino acids. Per the germline V gene, CDR1 is MDHEN and CDR2 is SYDVKM. Trimming shortened V by 5 bases and J by 4 bases, and 17 bases separated the two germline ends.

For this clone: Other DNA variants within this sample encode the same CDR3. This chain uses TRBV19 with TRBJ1-1; D is undetermined. Trimming shortened V by 1 base and J by 4 bases, and 10 bases separated the two germline ends. The CDR3 spans 14 residues. CDR1 and CDR2 from the germline V gene are LNHDA and SQIVND (reference sequence). The CDR3 DNA reads TGTGCCAGTAGTATAGGAGGCTCGGGCACTGAAGCTTTCTTT. Protein: CASSIGGSGTEAFF.

Notes on this clone: In the same sample, other DNA sequences code for this CDR3. The chain combines TRBV5-1 with TRBJ2-3; TRBD1 agrees at 9 bases. The CDR3 runs 14 residues. V shed 4 bases, J shed 3 bases, and the junction held 3 bases outside the gene matches. Germline V lookup: CDR1 SGHRS, CDR2 YFSETQ. The CDR3 bases are TGCGCCAGCAGCCCGGGACAGGGAACAGATACGCAGTATTTT. Amino acids: CASSPGQGTDTQYF.

This chain links TRBV2 with TRBJ1-4; possibly TRBD1 for D (6 bases). CDR1 SNHLY and CDR2 FYNNEI come from the germline V gene. Trimming stripped 6 bases from V and 5 bases from J, with 7 bases between. This CDR3 region has 12 residues. CDR3 region: CASRQGNEKLFF. Written as DNA, the CDR3 is TGTGCCAGCAGACAGGGAAATGAAAAACTGTTTTTT.

The chain carries TRBV2 and TRBJ1-5; possibly TRBD1 for D (5 bases). Germline CDR1 SNHLY, CDR2 FYNNEI. There are 13 residues in the CDR3. V was trimmed by 6 bases and J by 7 bases, leaving 13 bases between them. CDR3 DNA: TGTGCCAGCAGGTTCACAGGTTACCAGCCCCAGCATTTT. It translates to CASRFTGYQPQHF.

V gene TRBV6-1 combines with J gene TRBJ1-2; 7 bases match TRBD1. Germline CDR1 reads MNHNS; CDR2 reads SASEGT. CDR3 length equals 15 residues. V was pared by 1 base and J by 4 bases, with 6 bases of the junction left unmatched. CDR3: CASSEGGQEVYGYTF. As DNA, the CDR3 is TGTGCCAGCAGTGAAGGCGGACAGGAAGTCTATGGCTACACCTTC.

The chain carries TRBV5-1 and TRBJ2-5; 15 positions agree with TRBD2. V was clipped by 4 bases and J by 2 bases; unmatched bases: 3. This CDR3 has 16 residues. Germline-derived CDR1 and CDR2 are SGHRS and YFSETQ. The CDR3 reads CASSIGTSGRQETQYF. The CDR3, as DNA: TGCGCCAGCAGCATCGGGACTAGCGGGAGGCAAGAGACCCAGTACTTC.

CDR3 DNA: TGTGCCAGCAGCGGCCTGTCCTACGAGCAGTACTTC. Translation: CASSGLSYEQYF. The chain couples TRBV7-9 to TRBJ2-7, with no clear D. The CDR3 length is 12 residues. V dropped 5 bases and J dropped 1 base, with 6 bases sitting between them. CDR1 is SEHNR and CDR2 is FQNEAQ in the germline V gene (reference sequence). Full variable domain (remainder filled in from reference TRBV7-9 and TRBJ2-7): DTGVSQNPRHKITKRGQNVTFRCDPISEHNRLYWYRQTLGQGPEFLTYFQNEAQLEKSRLLSDRFSAERPKGSFSTLEIQRTEQGDSAMYLCASSGLSYEQYFGPGTRLTVT.

This chain joins TRBV11-2 and TRBJ2-2, with D hard to call. From germline, CDR1 is SGHAT and CDR2 FQNNGV. This CDR3 is built from 14 residues. The germline V and J ends were trimmed by 1 base and 6 bases, with 9 bases remaining between them. For the CDR3, the DNA is TGTGCCAGCAGCTTAGTTCCCCAGTCCGGGGAGCTGTTTTTT. This translates into CASSLVPQSGELFF.

J is TRBJ2-7 and V is TRBV18, with D tentatively TRBD2 (5 bases). The CDR3 contains 15 residues. The germline V and J ends were trimmed by 2 bases and 6 bases, with 17 bases remaining between them. Germline-derived CDR1 and CDR2 are KGHSH and LQKENI. In nucleotides, the CDR3 is TGTGCCAGCTCACCATCGAAGGGAGCTCGGTTCGAGCAGTACTTC. It yields the protein CASSPSKGARFEQYF.

This chain connects TRBV9 to TRBJ2-2; 7 bases are shared with TRBD1. V trimming: 4 bases; J trimming: 2 bases; junction bases outside the gene matches: 8. This CDR3 has 16 residues. Germline V CDR1 and CDR2: SGDLS, YYNGEE. The CDR3 DNA follows: TGTGCCAGCAGCCCCCGGGACAGTATTAACACCGGGGAGCTGTTTTTT. Its protein is CASSPRDSINTGELFF.

Details on this clone: The junction departs from germline at one end; a sequencing error may be responsible. This CDR3 is CASSNTWFSTQF. The CDR3, as DNA: TGTGCCAGCAGCAACACCTGGTTTTCAACCCAGTTC. This chain uses TRBV11-2 with TRBJ2-7; D is ambiguous. This CDR3 has 12 amino acids. Germline CDR1 SGHAT, CDR2 FQNNGV. The entire variable domain, with the rest obtained from reference TRBV11-2 and TRBJ2-7, is as follows: EAGVAQSPRYKIIEKRQSVAFWCNPISGHATLYWYQQILGQGPKLLIQFQNNGVVDDSQLPKDRFSAERLKGVDSTLKIQPAKLEDSAVYLCASSNTWFSTQFGPGTRLTVT.

The CDR3 spells CASSRDTSYGYTF. In DNA form, the CDR3 reads TGCGCCAGCAGCCGGGACACAAGCTATGGCTACACCTTC. V usage is TRBV5-1 and J usage is TRBJ1-2; D is possibly TRBD1 (6 bases). V lost 4 bases, J lost 4 bases, and 11 bases lay in between. Germline V gene data show CDR1 as SGHRS and CDR2 as YFSETQ. This CDR3 has 13 residues.

The genes are TRBV12-5 and TRBJ2-7, with TRBD2 as a possible D gene (5 bases). This CDR3 has 15 residues. The V end was cut by 2 bases, the J end by 0 bases, with 11 bases between. CDR1 is LGHNT, CDR2 FRNRAP, per germline. The CDR3 region has the DNA TGTGCTAGTGGTTTGTATCGGGGAACCTCCTACGAGCAGTACTTC. It is translated as CASGLYRGTSYEQYF. Looking up the rest from reference TRBV12-5 and TRBJ2-7 gives the full variable domain: DARVTQTPRHKVTEMGQEVTMRCQPILGHNTVFWYRQTMMQGLELLAYFRNRAPLDDSGMPKDRFSAEMPDATLATLKIQPSEPRDSAVYFCASGLYRGTSYEQYFGPGTRLTVT.

This clone was recorded once. V and J are TRBV7-2 and TRBJ2-1, with D possibly TRBD2 on 6 matching bases. Germline assignment: CDR1 SGHTA and CDR2 FQGNSA. V dropped 2 bases and J dropped 6 bases, with 11 bases sitting between them. This CDR3 has 14 residues. The CDR3 sequence: CASSLTRETNEQFF. The CDR3 DNA reads TGTGCCAGCAGCTTAACGCGGGAAACCAATGAGCAGTTCTTC.

Worth noting for this clone: Sequence at one end of the junction differs from germline and may be a read error. The V and J genes are TRBV7-8 and TRBJ2-5; tentatively, D is TRBD1 (6 bases). Germline CDR1 SGHVS, CDR2 FQNEAQ. The CDR3 contains 13 residues. The chain's CDR3 is CASSRDNYENQYF. The DNA for the CDR3 is TGTGCCAGCAGCCGGGACAACTACGAGAACCAGTACTTC.

The CDR3 loop reads CASSYRGGQETQYF. CDR3 nucleotide sequence: TGTGCCAGCAGCTACCGGGGGGGCCAAGAGACCCAGTACTTC. The rearrangement links TRBV27 to TRBJ2-5; TRBD2 aligns across 8 bases. The CDR3 consists of 14 residues. From germline, CDR1 is MNHEY and CDR2 SMNVEV (reference sequence). The ends lost 6 bases at V and 1 base at J; junction bases unmatched: 4.

V gene TRBV18 combines with J gene TRBJ1-1, with TRBD1 identical over 8 bases. Looked up from germline, CDR1 is KGHSH and CDR2 is LQKENI. J gave up 7 bases and V 5 bases, and 3 bases lay outside the gene matches. The CDR3 runs 12 residues. The CDR3 bases are TGTGCCAGCTCAACCGGACAGGGTGAAGCTTTCTTT. It codes for CASSTGQGEAFF.

The CDR3 here is CASSLDGQRAGELFF. The CDR3 DNA follows: TGTGCCAGCAGCTTAGACGGGCAGAGGGCCGGGGAGCTGTTTTTT. The V and J genes are TRBV7-2 and TRBJ2-2, with D possibly TRBD2 on 5 matching bases. The V and J ends lost 1 base and 6 bases respectively, with 12 bases between them. Germline lookup yields CDR1 SGHTA and CDR2 FQGNSA. This CDR3 has 15 amino acids. The complete variable domain, with remaining parts taken from reference TRBV7-2 and TRBJ2-2, reads GAGVSQSPSNKVTEKGKDVELRCDPISGHTALYWYRQSLGQGLEFLIYFQGNSAPDKSGLPSDRFSAERTGGSVSTLTIQRTQQEDSAVYLCASSLDGQRAGELFFGEGSRLTVL.

This sequence joins TRBV20-1 and TRBJ2-1, with 10 bases aligning to TRBD1. This CDR3 comprises 15 residues. Germline loops: CDR1 DFQATT, CDR2 SNEGSKA (reference sequence). The trim removed 3 bases at V and 5 bases at J, leaving 7 bases unmatched. The CDR3 spells CSASNRDRGHNEQFF. The CDR3 DNA sequence: TGCAGTGCTAGTAATAGGGACAGGGGTCACAATGAGCAGTTCTTC.

V usage is TRBV6-5 and J usage is TRBJ1-4; D gene ambiguous. Per germline, CDR1 MNHEY and CDR2 SVGAGI. Trimming stripped 7 bases from V and 7 bases from J, with 19 bases between. The CDR3 contains 15 residues. The CDR3 region has the DNA TGTGCCAGCACCCCTCGGGAGGTCCTGGGTGAAAAACTGTTTTTT. It is translated as CASTPREVLGEKLFF.

The CDR3 loop is CASSPGGSGYTF. The CDR3 nucleotides are TGTGCCAGCTCACCAGGGGGCTCTGGCTACACCTTC. This chain uses TRBV18 with TRBJ1-2; weak D call: TRBD1 (6 bases). Deletions cut 2 bases from V and 7 bases from J, with 8 bases between. This CDR3 is 12 amino acids long. CDR1 is KGHSH and CDR2 is LQKENI in the germline V gene. Using reference TRBV18 and TRBJ1-2 for the parts outside the CDR3, the full variable domain is NAGVMQNPRHLVRRRGQEARLRCSPMKGHSHVYWYRQLPEEGLKFMVYLQKENIIDESGMPKERFSAEFPKEGPSILRIQQVVRGDSAAYFCASSPGGSGYTFGSGTRLTVV.

The genes are TRBV18 and TRBJ1-3; 8 bases match TRBD1. This CDR3 has 17 residues. CDR1 KGHSH and CDR2 LQKENI come from the germline V gene. J lost 2 bases, V lost 2 bases, and 8 bases had no gene match. DNA of the CDR3: TGTGCCAGCTCACCATACCTGGGACAGGAGACTGGAAACACCATATATTTT. It codes for CASSPYLGQETGNTIYF.

The chain carries TRBV7-2 and TRBJ2-7; maybe TRBD2 (6 bases). The length of the CDR3 is 14 residues. Trimming shortened V by 4 bases and J by 0 bases, and 10 bases separated the two germline ends. The germline V gene encodes CDR1 SGHTA and CDR2 FQGNSA. The CDR3 bases are TGTGCCAGCAGCTACGAGGGACTCTCCTACGAGCAGTACTTC. Its protein product is CASSYEGLSYEQYF.

The chain links TRBV6-5 to TRBJ1-2, with D perhaps matching TRBD1 (6 bases). Germline CDR1 reads MNHEY; CDR2 reads SVGAGI. V dropped 0 bases and J dropped 4 bases, with 12 bases sitting between them. This CDR3 contains 15 residues. The CDR3 is CASSYSISQGYGYTF. In DNA form, the CDR3 reads TGTGCCAGCAGTTACTCGATATCACAGGGCTATGGCTACACCTTC.

The chain couples TRBV28 to TRBJ1-1; D possibly corresponds to TRBD1 (5 bases). With 3 bases removed from V and 0 bases from J, the gap between germline ends came to 14 bases. This CDR3 is built from 16 residues. In germline, CDR1 is MDHEN, CDR2 SYDVKM. CDR3 DNA: TGTGCCAGCAGTTTCTGGCAGGGAATTATGAACACTGAAGCTTTCTTT. Translating it yields CASSFWQGIMNTEAFF.

This clone was detected only once. This sequence joins TRBV24-1 and TRBJ2-2, with 8 positions matching TRBD1. The V gene's germline CDR1 is KGHDR and CDR2 SFDVKD. CDR3 length: 16 amino acids. The V and J ends lost 4 bases and 2 bases, in that order; junction bases with no gene match: 5. The CDR3 is CATSDPGGPNTGELFF. The CDR3 bases are TGTGCCACCAGTGACCCAGGGGGCCCAAACACCGGGGAGCTGTTTTTT.